A single TCR beta chain is shown here with its context. Its binding antigen is unknown. Base qualities were left out, and no much larger clone turns up one base away. The CDR3 regions of human TCRbeta chains were analyzed by immunosequencing. In the authors' own workflow: TCRs in the repertoires were matched against a reference library of SARS-CoV-2-specific TCRs that had been generated with the MIRA antigen-specificity platform. Breadth was defined as the fraction of unique TCRs that were SARS-CoV-2-associated. Depth was defined as the fraction of total T cells that were SARS-CoV-2-associated. Using the MIRA data, each spike-specific TCR was mapped to the spike region that the TCR reacts to and placed in a CD4 or CD8 class. Log10-transformed breadth and depth values were compared by one-way ANOVA with Sidak's multiple comparisons tests. This is the immuneACCESS table as TCRdb keeps it, with only in-frame sequences that have V and J called. A part of the clones is gone; compared with another copy, unresolved V genes explain less than half, and the rest is unexplained. V, J and clone size reflect that table, while D and trimming were determined from the DNA. The sample records 95,000 to 150,000 clones, 92% of which are singletons. The top ten constitute around 8.2% of the sample.

This record belongs to a study of T cell responses to AZD1222 COVID-19 vaccine (dated by TCRdb to 2020 to 2022). Background on the whole study: A total of about 240 trial participants underwent TCR sequencing, of whom 207 received two doses of AZD1222 and around 25 received two doses of the MenACWY control vaccine. Trial participants were enrolled by age into subgroups of 18-55, 56-69 and 70-plus years, and around 150, 29 and 61 TCR-sequenced participants, respectively, were included in these subgroups. The paper as a whole reports these results and caveats: CD4 TCRs associated with the vaccine covered the entire spike protein, and the dominant responses were in regions 160-218 and 743-854. Most participants were white British and females outnumbered males, and the authors suggested that clonal diversity may have been underestimated. After two AZD1222 doses, both the breadth and the depth of spike-specific TCRs were significantly higher than at day 0 and than in MenACWY recipients. Reportedly, close to half of the unique spike-specific TCRs recognized epitopes lying outside the regions that are mutated in the B.1.351 and B.1.1.7 variants. Only 5 to 7 AZD1222 recipients were SARS-CoV-2 seropositive at baseline, limiting conclusions about previously exposed vaccinees. The 56-69-year group was small, and its depth increase did not reach significance, likely because of low power. No day 14 peak-response samples were available, so repertoires were characterized only after the peak T cell response.

The time point label, as the study defines it: about 28 days (+/-7) after the second vaccine dose. AZD1222 recipients whose second dose came at about 4 weeks and those whose second dose came at about 12 weeks were combined into one group, since spike-specific TCR depth and breadth did not differ between the two schedules. Vaccinee samples came from UK trials COV001 and COV002, including a single-blind randomized controlled phase 2/3 trial of AZD1222 (ChAdOx1 nCoV-19) in healthy adults. For TCRbeta chain sequencing, PBMC samples were collected from trial participants at day 0 and at day 28 after the second dose. Germline trimming: 4 bases from V, 2 bases from J; junction bases outside gene matches: 7. In the germline V gene (reference sequence), CDR1 corresponds to SGHNT and CDR2 to YYREEE. Inclusive of the bounding cysteine and phenylalanine, the CDR3 is 15 residues long. The DNA shown is the 45-base CDR3, in frame from base 1.

This TCR came from an adult who received the AZD1222 COVID-19 vaccine. The chain employs TRBV5-4 and TRBJ2-7, with 9 middle bases fitting TRBD1. This sample comprised peripheral blood, obtained 28 days after the second AZD1222 dose. The DNA sequence reads TGTGCCAGCAGCGGCCGGGACAGGGTACCCTACGAGCAGTACTTC. Translated, this is CASSGRDRVPYEQYF.